This T cell receptor (beta chain) derives from a study of human T cells and chemical hapten exposure. This clonotype appeared a few times. Per germline, CDR1 SGHTA and CDR2 FQGNSA. V was cut by 4 bases and J by 6 bases, with 8 bases left in between. The CDR3 extends over 12 amino acids. Time point reported: patch test 2, 6 weeks after DPC sensitization. The treatment: therapeutic diphenylcyclopropenone sensitization with weekly scalp DPC. One entry per CDR3 protein, called by TCRdb with MiXCR from the RACE reads. The profile shows a few hundred thousand distinct CDR3 sequences, about 6.3% of them singletons.

The TCR was taken from a woman in her late teens or twenties with alopecia areata. Some clones in this sample may be carry-over from other donors' samples. The sample in question was whole blood, obtained in connection with sensitization to the hapten diphenylcyclopropenone (DPC). The rearrangement joins TRBV7-2 to TRBJ2-3; no definite D call. The CDR3 loop reads CASSSYSDTQYF. The CDR3 DNA follows: TGTGCCAGCAGCTCCTACTCGGATACGCAGTATTTT.